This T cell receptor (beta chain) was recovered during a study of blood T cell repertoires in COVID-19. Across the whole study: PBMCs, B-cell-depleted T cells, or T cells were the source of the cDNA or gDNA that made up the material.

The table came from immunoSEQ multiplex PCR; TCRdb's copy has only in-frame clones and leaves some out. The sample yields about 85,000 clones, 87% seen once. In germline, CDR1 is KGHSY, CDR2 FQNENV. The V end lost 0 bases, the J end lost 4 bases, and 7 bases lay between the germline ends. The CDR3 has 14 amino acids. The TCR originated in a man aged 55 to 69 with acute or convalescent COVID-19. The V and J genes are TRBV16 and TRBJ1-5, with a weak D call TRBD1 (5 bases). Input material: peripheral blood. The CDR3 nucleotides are TGTGCCAGCAGCCAATCCCCAGGGAATCAGCCCCAGCATTTT. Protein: CASSQSPGNQPQHF.